This T cell receptor beta chain comes out of a study of regulatory T cells in long-lasting Graves disease. Study-wide results and limits: Persistent Graves' patients possessed reduced TCR diversity relative to recently diagnosed ones.

Concerning this clonotype itself: Antigen: not known.

Time point reported: newly diagnosed GD, antithyroid drugs for less than 3 months. There was RNA extracted from PBMCs, and the TCR library was made from it. Trimming stripped 2 bases from V and 1 base from J, with 12 bases between. From germline, CDR1 is SGHTA and CDR2 FQGTGA. This CDR3 has 15 residues. TCR beta libraries were built with iRepertoire HTBI primers and Arm-PCR of CDR3 regions. The authors' processing: The study identified 55 to 80 TRBV and some 15 TRBJ segments across samples. Via MiXCR, TCRdb re-called the multiplex PCR reads, giving one row per CDR3 protein. The V and J calls and clone size are TCRdb's, not the authors'. The table has 360,000 or so distinct CDR3 sequences, approximately 15% seen once. These data were also filed under a second study, of T cells in Graves' hyperthyroidism and ophthalmopathy.

This sequence originates from a man aged 40-55 years with Graves disease. The chain recombines TRBV7-3 with TRBJ2-7, with D unresolved. The sequencing used peripheral blood mononuclear cells (PBMCs), collected at new diagnosis, from a patient treated with antithyroid drugs. As DNA, the CDR3 is TGTGCCAGCAGCTTATCCGGAAGTAGGTCCTACGAGCAGTACTTC. This codes for CASSLSGSRSYEQYF.